This T cell receptor (beta chain) was obtained from a study of OX40 agonist ivuxolimab in advanced cancers. Regarding the study in general: Ivuxolimab, which targeted the costimulatory receptor OX40 (CD134), was an agonistic, fully human IgG2 monoclonal antibody. In the dose-escalation cohort, 82.7% of patients were male, and the mean age was approximately 60 years, with a range of roughly 20 to 85. Of the roughly 52 dose-escalation patients, hepatocellular carcinoma was present in approximately 20, melanoma in roughly 15, renal cell carcinoma in 9 and head and neck cancer in 9. Intravenous ivuxolimab was administered to patients every 2 weeks at six dose levels: 0.01, 0.1, 0.3, 1.5, 3 and 10 mg/kg. Prior anti-PD-1, anti-PD-L1 or anti-CTLA-4 therapy was permitted, and approximately 42% of dose-escalation patients had received checkpoint inhibitors. The paper covers the monotherapy dose-escalation part of the phase I ivuxolimab trial, which included N = 52 patients. Peripheral TCRbeta sequencing aimed to test whether ivuxolimab altered TCR sequence diversity and caused clonal T-cell expansion. Partial responses occurred in three dose-escalation patients: two with cutaneous melanoma and one with hepatocellular carcinoma. The full study reports these points: Clonal expansion of both CD4+ and CD8+ blood T cells was observed from baseline to week 6 at doses 0.1 to 3.0 mg/kg. Which antigens the clonally expanded peripheral T cells were specific for was not determined. After ivuxolimab, CD8+ T cells had more expanded clones than CD4+ T cells on average. In partial responders in the 0.1-3.0 mg/kg groups, normalized peripheral clonal expansion was found to be among the lowest, especially among CD8+ T cells. Low levels of normalized T-cell clonal expansion were also shown by some nonresponding patients.

Turning to this clone: Its antigen is still unknown. No much larger clone is present one base from it, and per-base qualities are unavailable.

As encoded in the germline V gene, CDR1 is SGDLS while CDR2 is YYNGEE. The CDR3, from cysteine to phenylalanine, totals 16 residues. Kept here is only the CDR3 DNA, which spans 48 bases and is read in frame from base 1. V gives up 4 bases and J gives up 0 bases, and the segment between their germline ends measures 16 bases. The trial excluded patients who had a history of autoimmune disease or who were on systemic immunosuppression. Peripheral blood for TCR sequencing was collected from all dose cohorts at baseline, on cycle 4 day 1, and on cycle 7 day 1. Samples were obtained from an open-label, multicenter, first-in-human phase I dose-escalation trial of ivuxolimab. Adults with locally advanced or metastatic melanoma, renal cell, hepatocellular, or head and neck squamous cell carcinoma were enrolled in the trial. Before TCR sequencing, CD4+ and CD8+ T cells were separately sorted from peripheral blood.

Genomic DNA was isolated from the sorted cells so that the TCRbeta CDR3 region could be sequenced. The immunoSEQ Assay was used for sequencing of TCRbeta CDR3 regions. TCRdb stores this immuneACCESS table with in-frame sequences only. Part of the clones is absent; in the studies checked, under half of the shortfall reflects unresolved V genes, and no reason is known for the rest. Recorded for this sample are tens of thousands of clones; about 89% of them occurred a single time. Roughly 2% of the sample comes from the top ten. The chain is assembled from TRBV9 and TRBJ1-1; a weak D assignment points to TRBD1 (6 bases agree). The sample was CD4+ or CD8+ T cells sorted from blood, taken in a trial of the OX40 agonist ivuxolimab. The clonotype was recovered from an adult with an advanced solid tumor such as melanoma, head and neck, liver or kidney cancer. The CDR3 loop reads CASSPHVGALNTEAFF. The DNA sequence is TGTGCCAGCAGCCCCCACGTGGGGGCCCTGAACACTGAAGCTTTCTTT.